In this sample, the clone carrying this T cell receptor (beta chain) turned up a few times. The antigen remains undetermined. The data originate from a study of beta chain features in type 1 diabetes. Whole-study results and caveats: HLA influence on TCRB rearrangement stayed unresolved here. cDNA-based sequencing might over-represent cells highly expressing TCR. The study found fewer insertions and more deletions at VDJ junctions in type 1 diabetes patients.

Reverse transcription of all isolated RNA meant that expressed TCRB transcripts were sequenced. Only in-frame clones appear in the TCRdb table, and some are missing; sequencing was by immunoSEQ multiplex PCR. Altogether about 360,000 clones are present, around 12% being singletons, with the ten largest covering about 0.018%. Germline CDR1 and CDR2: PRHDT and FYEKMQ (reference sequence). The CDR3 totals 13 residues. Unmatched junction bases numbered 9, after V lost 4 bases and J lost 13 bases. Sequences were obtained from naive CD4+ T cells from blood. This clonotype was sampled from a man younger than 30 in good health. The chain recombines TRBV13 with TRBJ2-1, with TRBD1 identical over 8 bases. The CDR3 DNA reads TGTGCCAGCAGCTCCACAGGGGGTCAACACCAGTTCTTC. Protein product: CASSSTGGQHQFF.